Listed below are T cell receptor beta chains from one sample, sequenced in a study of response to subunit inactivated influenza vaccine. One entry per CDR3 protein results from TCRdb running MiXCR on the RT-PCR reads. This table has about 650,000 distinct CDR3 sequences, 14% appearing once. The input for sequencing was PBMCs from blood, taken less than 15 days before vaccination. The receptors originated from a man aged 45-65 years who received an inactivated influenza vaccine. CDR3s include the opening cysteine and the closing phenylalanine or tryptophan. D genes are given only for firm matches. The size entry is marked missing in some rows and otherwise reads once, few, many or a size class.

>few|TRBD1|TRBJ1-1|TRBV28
CASSLPGTENTEAFF
TGTGCCAGCAGTTTACCCGGGACAGAGAACACTGAAGCTTTCTTT
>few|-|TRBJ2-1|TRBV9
CASSPPRLGYNEQFF
TGTGCCAGCAGCCCCCCCCGTTTAGGCTACAATGAGCAGTTCTTC
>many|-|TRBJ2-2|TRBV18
CASSPLTGNTGELFF
TGTGCCAGCTCACCACTGACAGGGAACACCGGGGAGCTGTTTTTT
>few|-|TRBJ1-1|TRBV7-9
CASSFAGREAFF
TGTGCCAGCAGCTTCGCAGGGCGAGAAGCTTTCTTT
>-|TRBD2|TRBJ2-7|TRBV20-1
CSARAASGRDREQYF
TGCAGTGCTAGAGCTGCGAGCGGGAGGGATCGCGAGCAGTACTTC
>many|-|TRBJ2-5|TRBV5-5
CASSLEGPGTQYF
TGTGCCAGCAGCTTGGAAGGTCCAGGGACCCAGTACTTC
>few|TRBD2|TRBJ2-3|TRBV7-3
CASSEGTSPFSTDTQYF
TGTGCCAGCAGCGAAGGGACTAGCCCTTTTAGCACAGATACGCAGTATTTT
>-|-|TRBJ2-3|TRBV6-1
CASSDPSAGTDTQYF
TGTGCCAGCAGTGACCCTAGCGCGGGCACAGATACGCAGTATTTT
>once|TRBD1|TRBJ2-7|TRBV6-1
CASSESIWGTGGYEQYF
TGTGCCAGCAGTGAATCGATTTGGGGGACAGGTGGATACGAGCAGTACTTC
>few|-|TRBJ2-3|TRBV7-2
CASSFNALSTDTQYF
TGTGCCAGCAGCTTTAACGCGCTTAGCACAGATACGCAGTATTTT
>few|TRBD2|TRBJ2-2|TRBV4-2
CASSQDIPGLAGGLNTGELFF
TGTGCCAGCAGCCAAGACATCCCGGGACTAGCGGGAGGGCTGAACACCGGGGAGCTGTTTTTT
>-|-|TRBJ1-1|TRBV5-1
CASSLDGGRTEAFF
TGTGCCAGCAGCTTAGACGGGGGAAGGACTGAAGCTTTCTTT
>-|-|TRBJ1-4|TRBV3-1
CASSQAWGSPNEKLFF
TGTGCCAGCAGCCAAGCTTGGGGTTCTCCTAATGAAAAACTGTTTTTT
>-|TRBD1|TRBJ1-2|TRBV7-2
CASSLQPDRVGPGYTF
TGTGCCAGCAGCCTCCAGCCGGACAGGGTAGGCCCTGGCTACACCTTC
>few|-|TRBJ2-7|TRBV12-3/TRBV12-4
CASSSYRDGIRHF
TGTGCCAGCAGTTCTTACAGGGACGGGATACGACACTTC
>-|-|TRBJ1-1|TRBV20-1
CSARVPPGTEAFF
TGCAGTGCTAGAGTTCCCCCGGGCACTGAAGCTTTCTTT
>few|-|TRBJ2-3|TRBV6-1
CASSESGVYGTDTQYF
TGTGCCAGCAGTGAATCAGGGGTTTACGGCACAGATACGCAGTATTTT
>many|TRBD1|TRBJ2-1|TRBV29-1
CSVETNRGREQFF
TGCAGCGTTGAGACCAACAGGGGGCGGGAGCAGTTCTTC
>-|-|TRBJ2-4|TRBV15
CATSREGNIQYF
TGTGCCACCAGCAGAGAGGGGAACATTCAGTACTTC
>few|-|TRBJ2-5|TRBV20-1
CSARQGHQGTQYF
TGCAGTGCTAGACAGGGTCATCAGGGGACCCAGTACTTC
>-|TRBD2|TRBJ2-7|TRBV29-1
CSVEDGAGGSYEQYF
TGCAGCGTTGAAGATGGGGCGGGGGGCTCCTACGAGCAGTACTTC
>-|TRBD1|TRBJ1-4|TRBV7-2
CASSAQGYEKLFF
TGTGCCAGCAGCGCACAGGGGTATGAAAAACTGTTTTTT
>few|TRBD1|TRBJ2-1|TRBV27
CASSLFYYGGQGLVSYNEQFF
TGTGCCAGCAGTTTATTCTACTATGGAGGACAGGGGTTAGTCTCCTACAATGAGCAGTTCTTC
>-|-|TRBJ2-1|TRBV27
CASSFIGMNEQFF
TGTGCCAGCAGTTTCATAGGGATGAATGAGCAGTTCTTC
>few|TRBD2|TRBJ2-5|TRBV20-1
CSARTSYIETQYF
TGCAGTGCTAGGACTAGCTATATTGAGACCCAGTACTTC
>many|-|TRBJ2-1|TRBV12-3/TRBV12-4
CASSFSGDEQFF
TGTGCCAGCAGTTTTTCGGGAGATGAGCAGTTCTTC
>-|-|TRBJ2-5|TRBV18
CASSHDPETQYF
TGTGCCAGCTCACACGATCCAGAGACCCAGTACTTC
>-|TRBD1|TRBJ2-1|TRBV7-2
CASSPGTARNSYNEQFF
TGTGCCAGCAGCCCCGGGACAGCGCGTAACTCCTACAATGAGCAGTTCTTC
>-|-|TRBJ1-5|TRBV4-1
CASSPLGNRDDAYQPQHF
TGCGCCAGCAGCCCCCTGGGGAACCGGGACGACGCCTATCAGCCCCAGCATTTT
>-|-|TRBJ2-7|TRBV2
CASKTSQGFGDYEQYF
TGTGCCAGCAAGACTTCTCAGGGGTTCGGTGACTACGAGCAGTACTTC
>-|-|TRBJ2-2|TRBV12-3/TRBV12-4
CASSPVLNTGELFF
TGTGCCAGCAGCCCCGTCCTGAACACCGGGGAGCTGTTTTTT
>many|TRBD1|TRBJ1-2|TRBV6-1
CASSGTGIYGYTF
TGTGCCAGCAGTGGGACAGGGATTTATGGCTACACCTTC
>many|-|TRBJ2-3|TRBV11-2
CASSFMTDTQYF
TGTGCCAGCAGCTTTATGACAGATACGCAGTATTTT
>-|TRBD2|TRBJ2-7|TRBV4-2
CASSQMTSGMGEQYF
TGTGCCAGCAGCCAGATGACTAGCGGGATGGGAGAGCAGTACTTC
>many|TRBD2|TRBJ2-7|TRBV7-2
CASTGGGYEQYF
TGTGCCAGCACCGGCGGGGGCTACGAGCAGTACTTC
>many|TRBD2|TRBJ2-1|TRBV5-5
CASSYKGGGKQFF
TGTGCCAGCAGCTACAAAGGCGGGGGAAAGCAGTTCTTC
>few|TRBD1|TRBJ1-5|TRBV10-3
CAISESATGNQPQHF
TGTGCCATCAGTGAGTCGGCGACAGGGAATCAGCCCCAGCATTTT
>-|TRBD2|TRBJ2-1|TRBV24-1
CATSEQREGNEQFF
TGTGCCACCAGTGAGCAGCGGGAGGGGAATGAGCAGTTCTTC
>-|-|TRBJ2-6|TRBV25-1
CASRQTGSGANVLTF
TGTGCCAGCAGACAGACAGGTTCCGGGGCCAACGTCCTGACTTTC
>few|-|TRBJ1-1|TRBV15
CATSRDYTNTEAFF
TGTGCCACCAGCAGAGACTACACGAACACTGAAGCTTTCTTT
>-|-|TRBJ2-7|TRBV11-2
CASSNRAGSSYEQYF
TGTGCCAGCAGCAACCGGGCGGGGAGCTCCTACGAGCAGTACTTC
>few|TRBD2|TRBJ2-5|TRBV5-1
CASSLQRGGQETQYF
TGCGCCAGCAGCTTGCAGCGGGGGGGGCAAGAGACCCAGTACTTC
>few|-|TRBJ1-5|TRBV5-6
CASSSGGHGNQPQHF
TGTGCCAGCTCATCAGGCGGGCACGGCAATCAGCCCCAGCATTTT
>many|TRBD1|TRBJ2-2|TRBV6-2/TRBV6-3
CASSRTGLSNTGELFF
TGTGCCAGCAGTAGGACAGGGCTTTCGAACACCGGGGAGCTGTTTTTT
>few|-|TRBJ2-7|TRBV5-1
CATPCPRDYEQYF
TGCGCCACCCCTTGCCCGCGAGACTACGAGCAGTACTTC
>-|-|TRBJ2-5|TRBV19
CASSRTSRETQYF
TGTGCCAGTAGCCGGACTTCCAGGGAGACCCAGTACTTC